This is a list of T cell receptor beta chains from one sample in a study of OX40 agonist ivuxolimab in advanced cancers. Sequencing was performed with immunoSEQ multiplex PCR; in TCRdb, only in-frame clones are kept and a portion is missing. The sample lists roughly 60,000 clones, 80% to 90% occurring once. The sequences come from CD4+ or CD8+ T cells sorted from blood, collected in a trial of the OX40 agonist ivuxolimab. The receptors here all came from an adult with an advanced solid tumor such as melanoma, head and neck, liver or kidney cancer. Both conserved end residues are part of each CDR3. Each record gives: clone size, V gene, D gene, J gene, CDR3 protein, CDR3 DNA. D genes are given only for firm matches. Not all rows give a size; the values are once, few, many and, for expanded clones, a class.

.	TRBV20-1	.	TRBJ1-2	CSARGYGYTF	TGCAGTGCTAGGGGTTATGGCTACACCTTC
.	TRBV19	.	TRBJ2-5	CASSRGRGETQYF	TGTGCCAGTAGTCGGGGCAGGGGAGAGACCCAGTACTTC
.	TRBV6-5	.	TRBJ2-3	CASGRDTQYF	TGTGCCAGCGGGAGGGATACGCAGTATTTT
.	TRBV28	TRBD1	TRBJ1-2	CASSLGTGPYGYTF	TGTGCCAGCAGCCTCGGGACAGGGCCCTATGGCTACACCTTC
few	TRBV7-2	.	TRBJ1-6	CASSLRSGGSPLHF	TGTGCCAGCAGCTTACGAAGCGGGGGATCACCCCTCCACTTT
once	TRBV7-3	TRBD2	TRBJ2-1	CASSFAGGRRNEQFF	TGTGCCAGCAGCTTCGCGGGCGGGAGAAGGAATGAGCAGTTCTTC
.	TRBV11-3	.	TRBJ2-2	CASSHTGSNTGELFF	TGTGCCAGCAGCCATACAGGTTCGAACACCGGGGAGCTGTTTTTT
once	TRBV5-1	TRBD1	TRBJ1-4	CASSQSGQGSEKLFF	TGCGCCAGCAGCCAGTCCGGACAGGGAAGTGAAAAACTGTTTTTT
once	TRBV6-4	TRBD2	TRBJ2-1	CASSDSGSSYNEQFF	TGTGCCAGCAGTGACAGCGGGAGCTCCTACAATGAGCAGTTCTTC
.	TRBV7-9	.	TRBJ1-1	CASSLAAAEAFF	TGTGCCAGCAGCTTAGCCGCAGCTGAAGCTTTCTTT
.	TRBV5-4	.	TRBJ1-1	CASSLGAREAEAFF	TGTGCCAGCAGCTTGGGGGCCAGGGAAGCTGAAGCTTTCTTT
.	TRBV6-1	TRBD2	TRBJ2-1	CASSDSGRPRNEQFF	TGTGCCAGCAGTGATAGCGGGAGGCCTAGGAATGAGCAGTTCTTC
once	TRBV19	.	TRBJ2-5	CASSYSDQETQYF	TGTGCCAGTAGTTATTCGGACCAAGAGACCCAGTACTTC
.	TRBV18	.	TRBJ1-4	CASSGAAEKLFF	TGTGCCAGCTCAGGGGCAGCCGAAAAACTGTTTTTT
.	TRBV19	TRBD2	TRBJ2-2	CASAGLAGNTGELFF	TGTGCCAGTGCCGGACTAGCGGGGAACACCGGGGAGCTGTTTTTT
.	TRBV5-1	.	TRBJ2-7	CASSFTGTYEQYF	TGCGCCAGCAGCTTCACAGGTACCTACGAGCAGTACTTC
.	TRBV6-5	TRBD2	TRBJ2-3	CASSYSLAGADTQYF	TGTGCCAGCAGTTACTCGCTAGCGGGAGCAGATACGCAGTATTTT
.	TRBV30	TRBD2	TRBJ2-2	CAWGLAGGELFF	TGTGCCTGGGGACTAGCGGGCGGGGAGCTGTTTTTT
.	TRBV14	TRBD1	TRBJ1-2	CASSLLTGANYGYTF	TGTGCCAGCAGCCTCCTTACAGGGGCTAACTATGGCTACACCTTC
.	TRBV28	.	TRBJ2-5	CASSLNYKQETQYF	TGTGCCAGCAGTTTAAACTACAAACAAGAGACCCAGTACTTC
.	TRBV19	.	TRBJ1-1	CASTRGWNTEAFF	TGTGCCAGTACTCGGGGATGGAACACTGAAGCTTTCTTT
.	TRBV19	.	TRBJ2-7	CASSIRGKDEQYF	TGTGCCAGTAGTATAAGGGGTAAAGACGAGCAGTACTTC
.	TRBV15	.	TRBJ2-3	CATSRDLGGTDTQYF	TGTGCCACCAGCAGAGATCTGGGTGGCACAGATACGCAGTATTTT
.	TRBV11-1	.	TRBJ2-2	CASSLRVVRSGELFF	TGTGCCAGCAGTCTACGAGTAGTCAGGTCCGGGGAGCTGTTTTTT
.	TRBV6-5	.	TRBJ2-3	CASSYSGNTDTQYF	TGTGCCAGCAGTTACTCGGGTAACACAGATACGCAGTATTTT
few	TRBV5-1	.	TRBJ1-1	CASSLLRDTEAFF	TGCGCCAGCAGCTTGCTACGCGACACTGAAGCTTTCTTT
once	TRBV10-1	TRBD1	TRBJ2-1	CASSTDRANNEQFF	TGCGCCAGCAGTACGGACAGGGCCAACAATGAGCAGTTCTTC
.	TRBV6-7	TRBD1	TRBJ1-5	CASSNDREGNQPQHF	TGTGCCAGCAGCAATGACAGGGAAGGCAATCAGCCCCAGCATTTT
once	TRBV7-2	.	TRBJ1-2	CASSLTGHQTSRGYTF	TGTGCCAGCAGCTTAACAGGACACCAAACATCTCGTGGCTACACCTTC
.	TRBV6-1	.	TRBJ2-7	CASRAVHNYEQYF	TGTGCCAGCAGGGCGGTCCACAACTACGAGCAGTACTTC
.	TRBV5-6	.	TRBJ2-2	CASSLPVTGELFF	TGTGCCAGCAGCTTGCCGGTAACCGGGGAGCTGTTTTTT
.	TRBV5-1	.	TRBJ2-7	CASSLELSTSGEQYF	TGTGCCAGCAGCTTGGAGCTCTCCACGTCGGGAGAGCAGTACTTC
once	TRBV19	TRBD1	TRBJ2-1	CASSIDRGNEQFF	TGTGCCAGTAGTATTGACAGGGGCAATGAGCAGTTCTTC
.	TRBV18	.	TRBJ2-5	CASSPGRRETQYF	TGTGCCAGCTCCCCGGGACGCCGGGAGACCCAGTACTTC
.	TRBV28	TRBD1	TRBJ1-5	CASSSRQGRNQPQHF	TGTGCCAGCAGCTCCAGACAGGGGCGCAATCAGCCCCAGCATTTT
.	TRBV4-1	.	TRBJ2-5	CASSQGPIETQYF	TGCGCCAGCAGCCAAGGACCTATAGAGACCCAGTACTTC
once	TRBV4-1	.	TRBJ2-5	CASSRGSTESRETQYF	TGCGCCAGCAGCCGTGGGTCGACGGAGTCGCGGGAGACCCAGTACTTC
.	TRBV19	.	TRBJ2-2	CASSRGTWLNTGELFF	TGTGCCAGTAGTAGGGGGACCTGGTTGAACACCGGGGAGCTGTTTTTT
.	TRBV5-1	.	TRBJ2-7	CASSLTPSSYEQYF	TGCGCCAGCAGCTTGACACCCAGCTCCTACGAGCAGTACTTC
.	TRBV27	.	TRBJ2-7	CASRPVGERSYEQYF	TGTGCCAGCAGACCCGTGGGGGAGAGGAGTTACGAGCAGTACTTC
.	TRBV5-1	TRBD2	TRBJ2-7	CASSLIQAGDGNEQYF	TGCGCCAGCAGCTTAATCCAGGCGGGAGACGGTAACGAGCAGTACTTC
.	TRBV29-1	.	TRBJ1-2	CSVPDGMGNNYGYTF	TGCAGCGTCCCCGACGGGATGGGCAATAACTATGGCTACACCTTC
few	TRBV30	.	TRBJ2-1	CAWTSDPYNEQFF	TGTGCCTGGACTAGCGATCCCTACAATGAGCAGTTCTTC